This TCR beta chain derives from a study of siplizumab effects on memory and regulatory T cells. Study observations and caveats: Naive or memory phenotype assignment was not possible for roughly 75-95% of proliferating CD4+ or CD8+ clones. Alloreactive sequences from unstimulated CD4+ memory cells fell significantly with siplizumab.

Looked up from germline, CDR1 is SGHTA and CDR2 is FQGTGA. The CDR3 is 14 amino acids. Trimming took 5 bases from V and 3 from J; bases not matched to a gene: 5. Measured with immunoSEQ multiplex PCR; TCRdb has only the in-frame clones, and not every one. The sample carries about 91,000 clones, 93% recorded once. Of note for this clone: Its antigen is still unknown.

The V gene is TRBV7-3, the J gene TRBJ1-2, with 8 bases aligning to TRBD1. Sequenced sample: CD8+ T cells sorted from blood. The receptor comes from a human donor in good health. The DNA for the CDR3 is TGTGCCAGCAGCCCCGACAGGGGCGACTATGGCTACACCTTC. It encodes CASSPDRGDYGYTF.